Below are 17 T cell receptor beta chains sequenced from a single sample in a study of cytomegalovirus exposure and HLA in healthy donors. Both 60 Vbeta primers and 13 Jbeta primers went into the PCR. This table comes from immunoSEQ multiplex PCR, and its TCRdb copy is limited to in-frame clones, with some not included. The data contain around 140,000 clones, around 78% of them singletons. The sample taken for sequencing was PBMCs. These receptors all stem from a woman younger than 30 in good health and CMV-seropositive.

V gene TRBV6-5 combines with J gene TRBJ2-7, with TRBD1 matching over 9 bases. From germline, CDR1 is MNHEY and CDR2 SVGAGI. The CDR3 sequence is 14 residues long. After removal of 2 bases from V and 2 bases from J, the junction contained 1 base not matched to a gene. The CDR3 protein is CASSYRDRAYEQYF. DNA of the CDR3: TGTGCCAGCAGTTACCGGGACAGGGCCTACGAGCAGTACTTC.

CDR3 protein: CASRRPGQGDEQFF. The CDR3 DNA follows: TGCGCCAGCAGGCGACCGGGACAGGGGGATGAGCAGTTCTTC. The chain combines TRBV23-1 with TRBJ2-1; TRBD1 agrees at 11 bases. TRBV23-1 is recorded as an ORF, its role being uncertain. The CDR3 loop spans 14 amino acids. Unmatched junction bases numbered 6, after V lost 6 bases and J lost 8 bases.

This clone was observed a single time. The chain uses TRBV2 and TRBJ2-7, with 7 nucleotides matching TRBD1. J was trimmed by 3 bases and V by 6 bases; bases with no gene match: 5. The CDR3 has 13 amino acids. Looked up from germline, CDR1 is SNHLY and CDR2 is FYNNEI. The CDR3 bases are TGTGCCAGCAGAGTGACAGGGCTCTACGAGCAGTACTTC. Amino acids: CASRVTGLYEQYF.

In this sample, this clone turned up a few times. The J gene is TRBJ1-4, the V gene TRBV27; tentatively, D is TRBD1 (5 bases). With 6 bases removed from V and 6 bases from J, the gap between germline ends came to 14 bases. CDR1 MNHEY and CDR2 SMNVEV come from the germline V gene (reference sequence). This CDR3 spans 14 amino acids. CDR3 sequence: CASRGLGADEKLFF. DNA of the CDR3: TGTGCCAGCAGGGGGCTAGGGGCGGATGAAAAACTGTTTTTT.

In its sample, this clone was seen a few times. The V and J genes are TRBV15 and TRBJ1-4, with 7 positions matching TRBD1. The V and J ends lost 4 bases and 3 bases, in that order; junction bases with no gene match: 5. CDR3 length equals 15 residues. CDR1 LNHNV and CDR2 YYDKDF come from the germline V gene (reference sequence). The CDR3 DNA is TGTGCCACCAGCATTTTAGGGGGCTCTAATGAAAAACTGTTTTTT. Amino acid sequence: CATSILGGSNEKLFF.

The genes are TRBV5-4 and TRBJ1-1; D might be TRBD1 (5 bases). This CDR3 is built from 16 residues. The ends were cut back, 0 bases at V and 0 bases at J, with 12 bases in the middle. Looked up from germline, CDR1 is SGHNT and CDR2 is YYREEE (reference sequence). The CDR3 nucleotides read TGTGCCAGCAGCTTGGGGTCGACAGTTTTGAACACTGAAGCTTTCTTT. Translating gives CASSLGSTVLNTEAFF. Combining the CDR3 with reference TRBV5-4 and TRBJ1-1 gives the whole variable domain ETGVTQSPTHLIKTRGQQVTLRCSSQSGHNTVSWYQQALGQGPQFIFQYYREEENGRGNFPPRFSGLQFPNYSSELNVNALELDDSALYLCASSLGSTVLNTEAFFGQGTRLTVV.

The chain has TRBV6-1 and TRBJ1-4; TRBD1 aligns across 11 bases. V lost 2 bases, J lost 7 bases, and 3 bases stayed unmatched. The CDR3 has 15 residues. The germline gives CDR1 MNHNS, CDR2 SASEGT. The CDR3 is CASSESDRGPEKLFF. DNA for the CDR3: TGTGCCAGCAGTGAATCGGACAGGGGGCCTGAAAAACTGTTTTTT.

The count of this clone is one. A junction boundary mismatches the germline segment, possibly from a read error. The chain recombines TRBV12-5 with TRBJ1-1; possibly TRBD1 for D (6 bases). The CDR3 has 13 amino acids. Germline V gene lookup returns CDR1 LGHNT and CDR2 FRNRAP. This CDR3 reads CASGLASQGPKGF. CDR3 nucleotides: TGTGCTAGTGGTTTGGCCTCACAGGGCCCTAAGGGCTTT.

The rearrangement uses TRBV12-2 and TRBJ1-5; the D segment call TRBD1 is taken from the table without a DNA check. TRBV12-2 is given as a pseudogene. The CDR3 spans 18 residues. The CDR3 protein is CASRPSYSGFYSNQPQHF. CDR3 sequence (DNA): TGTGCAAGTCGCCCCAGTTATTCAGGGTTTTATAGCAATCAGCCCCAGCATTTT.

The chain joins TRBV6-6 to TRBJ1-2; 8 bases map to TRBD1. Per the germline V gene, CDR1 is MNHNY and CDR2 is SVGAGI (reference sequence). The CDR3 extends over 15 amino acids. V dropped 1 base and J dropped 5; count of bases not matched to a gene: 6. The CDR3 nucleotides are TGTGCCAGCAGTTACTACAGGGGGGTCGCTTATGGCTACACCTTC. Its protein product is CASSYYRGVAYGYTF.

J is TRBJ2-2 and V is TRBV5-1, with 7 positions matching TRBD1. V gave up 4 bases and J gave up 5 bases; unmatched junction bases: 5. Looked up from germline, CDR1 is SGHRS and CDR2 is YFSETQ. This CDR3 is 14 amino acids long. The DNA for the CDR3 is TGCGCCAGCAGCCCGGACAGGCCTACCGGGGAGCTGTTTTTT. Protein sequence: CASSPDRPTGELFF.

The V call is TRBV25-1, the J call TRBJ2-1; TRBD2 aligns across 11 bases. Germline CDR1 reads MGHDK; CDR2 reads SYGVNS. The junction had 5 bases not matched to a gene; V was cut back by 1 base and J by 6 bases. The CDR3 has 16 amino acids. CDR3 in DNA: TGTGCCAGCAGTGAATTTAGCGGGGGGGCCCGCAATGAGCAGTTCTTC. This encodes CASSEFSGGARNEQFF.

The genes are TRBV6-5 and TRBJ1-5, with a possible D match to TRBD1 (5 bases). V gave up 4 bases and J gave up 12 bases, with 16 bases separating them. There are 13 residues in the CDR3. The V gene's germline CDR1 is MNHEY and CDR2 SVGAGI. CDR3 sequence (DNA): TGTGCCAGCAGTTTCGCTCTGGAGGGACTCCAGCATTTT. It is translated as CASSFALEGLQHF.

The chain is built from TRBV15 and TRBJ1-1; 8 nucleotides align to TRBD1. V trimming: 3 bases; J trimming: 11 bases; junction bases outside the gene matches: 11. CDR1 and CDR2 (germline): LNHNV, YYDKDF (reference sequence). This CDR3 has 14 residues. DNA for the CDR3: TGTGCCACCAGCAGGGGTGACAGGGGATTAGCGGCTTTCTTT. Its translation is CATSRGDRGLAAFF.

This clone was seen a few times. The chain couples TRBV6-6 to TRBJ1-5; a weak D match, TRBD1 (6 bases). Germline V lookup: CDR1 MNHNY, CDR2 SVGAGI (reference sequence). CDR3 length: 14 residues. V was shortened by 7 bases and J by 2 bases, with 12 bases between the two germline ends. CDR3 protein: CASTGVGGNQPQHF. The DNA of the CDR3 is TGTGCCAGCACAGGGGTCGGAGGCAATCAGCCCCAGCATTTT.

This chain joins TRBV6-5 and TRBJ2-7; 10 positions match TRBD1. Germline V gene lookup returns CDR1 MNHEY and CDR2 SVGAGI. V lost 6 bases and J lost 2; bases outside the gene matches: 4. This CDR3 comprises 14 residues. The CDR3: CASRRGTGAYEQYF. In nucleotides, the CDR3 is TGTGCCAGCAGGAGGGGGACAGGGGCCTACGAGCAGTACTTC.

The rearrangement joins TRBV5-1 to TRBJ1-1, with 9 bases identical to TRBD1. The CDR3 is 17 amino acids. The trim removed 1 base at V and 4 bases at J, leaving 11 bases unmatched. The germline gives CDR1 SGHRS, CDR2 YFSETQ. In DNA form, the CDR3 reads TGCGCCAGCAGCTTGTTACAGGGGGCCGCGTCTGGCACTGAAGCTTTCTTT. This gives the protein CASSLLQGAASGTEAFF.